This entry lists 14 T cell receptor beta chains sequenced from one sample in a study of brain T cells in children with intractable seizures. The repertoire was sequenced with immunoSEQ multiplex PCR; TCRdb's copy has only in-frame clones and lacks some. Of 70,000 to 90,000 clones listed, under 95% are singletons. This material consisted of peripheral blood, taken at surgery. The receptors shown here come from a boy less than two years old with tuberous sclerosis and intractable seizures.

The J gene is TRBJ2-7, the V gene TRBV4-1; TRBD1 is a possible D gene (6 bases). V lost 1 base and J lost 2, with 9 bases in between. The CDR3 consists of 14 residues. Germline CDR1 is MGHRA and CDR2 is YSYEKL. DNA of the CDR3: TGCGCCAGCAGCCAAGGGACAGAGACCTACGAGCAGTACTTC. Protein sequence: CASSQGTETYEQYF.

The chain recombines TRBV18 with TRBJ2-1, with a possible D match to TRBD1 (5 bases). The CDR3 loop spans 16 amino acids. Germline loops: CDR1 KGHSH, CDR2 LQKENI. V was trimmed by 0 bases and J by 2 bases, leaving 11 bases between them. The CDR3 DNA reads TGTGCCAGCTCACCACCGATAAGGGGCCCCTACAATGAGCAGTTCTTC. Its protein is CASSPPIRGPYNEQFF. The entire variable domain, with the rest obtained from reference TRBV18 and TRBJ2-1, is as follows: NAGVMQNPRHLVRRRGQEARLRCSPMKGHSHVYWYRQLPEEGLKFMVYLQKENIIDESGMPKERFSAEFPKEGPSILRIQQVVRGDSAAYFCASSPPIRGPYNEQFFGPGTRLTVL.

V is TRBV7-9 and J is TRBJ1-1; D uncertain. The CDR3 length is 18 residues. Trimming shortened V by 6 bases and J by 2 bases, and 25 bases separated the two germline ends. CDR1 and CDR2 (germline): SEHNR, FQNEAQ (reference sequence). In DNA form, the CDR3 reads TGTGCCAGCAGTTTTAGGTTACTGGGATCACAGCTCAACACTGAAGCTTTCTTT. Translation gives CASSFRLLGSQLNTEAFF.

This chain uses TRBV6-1 with TRBJ2-7; D may be TRBD1 (6 bases). The CDR3 runs to 15 residues. Trimming took off 1 base at V and 3 bases at J, with 13 bases between the two ends. CDR1 MNHNS and CDR2 SASEGT come from the germline V gene. The chain's CDR3 is CASSEGTGGFYEQYF. DNA of the CDR3: TGTGCCAGCAGTGAAGGAACTGGGGGCTTCTACGAGCAGTACTTC.

This chain connects TRBV19 to TRBJ2-1, with a possible D match to TRBD2 (6 bases). This CDR3 contains 16 residues. The germline V and J ends were trimmed by 3 bases and 4 bases, with 16 bases remaining between them. Per germline, CDR1 LNHDA and CDR2 SQIVND (reference sequence). CDR3 protein: CASSITGRGLYNEQFF. The CDR3 DNA sequence: TGTGCCAGTAGTATTACGGGACGGGGACTTTACAATGAGCAGTTCTTC.

The chain joins TRBV27 to TRBJ2-5; TRBD2 matches at 10 bases. Germline CDR1 reads MNHEY; CDR2 reads SMNVEV (reference sequence). Trimming removed 2 bases from V and 1 base from J; junction bases left unmatched: 4. CDR3 size: 16 residues. CDR3 loop: CASSLLAGDPQETQYF. The CDR3 DNA is TGTGCCAGCAGTTTACTAGCGGGGGACCCCCAAGAGACCCAGTACTTC.

The CDR3 region has the DNA TGCAGCGTTGAAGTGGGGCAGCTGGGGTCCTACAATGAGCAGTTCTTC. Translated: CSVEVGQLGSYNEQFF. V usage is TRBV29-1 and J usage is TRBJ2-1, with D possibly being TRBD1 (5 bases). Germline V gene sequence: CDR1 SQVTM, CDR2 ANQGSEA. The CDR3 has 16 amino acids. The V gene lost 1 base and the J gene lost 1 base, with 14 bases spanning the gap.

The chain recombines TRBV30 with TRBJ2-3; D uncertain. V shed 2 bases and J shed 5 bases, with 8 bases lying between them. Germline-derived CDR1 and CDR2 are GTSNPN and SVGIG (reference sequence). The CDR3 has 12 amino acids. In DNA, the CDR3 is TGTGCCTGGAGTTACGAACAAGATACGCAGTATTTT. It encodes CAWSYEQDTQYF.

The chain combines TRBV6-6 with TRBJ1-2; TRBD1 might be the D (6 bases). Trimming removed 10 bases from V and 5 bases from J, with 11 bases in between. CDR1 and CDR2 (germline): MNHNY, SVGAGI (reference sequence). This CDR3 has 11 residues. CDR3 region: CAIRQVYGYTF. As DNA, the CDR3 is TGTGCCATCCGACAGGTATATGGCTACACCTTC.

V usage is TRBV20-1 and J usage is TRBJ1-2; TRBD1 aligns across 7 bases. CDR1 DFQATT and CDR2 SNEGSKA come from the germline V gene (reference sequence). CDR3 size: 11 residues. The CDR3 spells CRTTGIYGYTF. The CDR3 coding sequence is TGCAGGACGACAGGGATCTATGGCTACACCTTC.

The chain recombines TRBV19 with TRBJ1-3; D is possibly TRBD1 (5 bases). This CDR3 comprises 14 residues. Deletions cut 6 bases from V and 4 bases from J, with 13 bases between. In germline, CDR1 is LNHDA, CDR2 SQIVND (reference sequence). CDR3 sequence reads: CASSRVISGNTIYF. As DNA, the CDR3 is TGTGCCAGTAGCAGGGTCATATCCGGAAACACCATATATTTT.

The chain couples TRBV7-8 to TRBJ1-1; D not resolved. CDR1 is SGHVS and CDR2 is FQNEAQ in the germline V gene. With 1 base removed from V and 4 bases from J, the gap between germline ends came to 13 bases. This CDR3 has 15 residues. The CDR3 loop reads CASSLDRGNPTEAFF. For the CDR3, the DNA is TGTGCCAGCAGCTTAGATCGGGGTAACCCCACTGAAGCTTTCTTT.

The chain carries TRBV7-3 and TRBJ1-2, with D possibly matching TRBD1 (6 bases). Trimming removed 4 bases from V and 7 bases from J, with 16 bases in between. The CDR3 sequence is 14 residues long. Germline CDR1 reads SGHTA; CDR2 reads FQGTGA. CDR3: CASSSPQGNGGYTF. Here the CDR3 DNA reads TGTGCCAGCAGCTCTCCCCAGGGGAACGGTGGCTACACCTTC. The whole variable domain, remainder taken from reference TRBV7-3 and TRBJ1-2, is GAGVSQTPSNKVTEKGKYVELRCDPISGHTALYWYRQSLGQGPEFLIYFQGTGAADDSGLPNDRFFAVRPEGSVSTLKIQRTERGDSAVYLCASSSPQGNGGYTFGSGTRLTVV.

The chain employs TRBV27 and TRBJ2-1; 7 nucleotides agree with TRBD1. Germline V gives CDR1 MNHEY, CDR2 SMNVEV (reference sequence). The ends lost 6 bases at V and 8 bases at J; junction bases unmatched: 13. CDR3 size: 15 residues. CDR3 nucleotide sequence: TGTGCCAGCAGGACAGGGATTTCGCTTAGCGATGAGCAGTTCTTC. Protein product: CASRTGISLSDEQFF.